Below, 31 T cell receptor beta chains from the same sample are listed, as sequenced in a study of early T cells in non-severe SARS-CoV-2 infection. In TCRdb, the 5' RACE reads were re-called with MiXCR into one record per CDR3 protein. The sample shows approximately 62,000 distinct CDR3 sequences, around 12% of them seen only once. The sequenced sample was whole blood. These receptors were obtained from an adult who was a healthcare worker with PCR-confirmed SARS-CoV-2 infection or an uninfected control (not recorded which).

This clonotype was observed a handful of times. The J gene is TRBJ2-3, the V gene TRBV5-4, with 9 nucleotides matching TRBD1. Trimming at V came to 1 base and at J to 3 bases, leaving 3 bases not matched to a gene. The CDR3 covers 15 residues. Looked up from germline, CDR1 is SGHNT and CDR2 is YYREEE (reference sequence). This chain's CDR3 is CASSLRDRVTDTQYF. The CDR3 coding sequence is TGTGCCAGCAGCTTGCGGGACAGGGTAACAGATACGCAGTATTTT. Full variable domain (outside the CDR3, taken from reference TRBV5-4 and TRBJ2-3): ETGVTQSPTHLIKTRGQQVTLRCSSQSGHNTVSWYQQALGQGPQFIFQYYREEENGRGNFPPRFSGLQFPNYSSELNVNALELDDSALYLCASSLRDRVTDTQYFGPGTRLTVL.

The chain couples TRBV6-2 or TRBV6-3 to TRBJ2-1; no definite D call. Per germline, CDR1 MNHEY and CDR2 SVGEGT. Trimming left V 6 bases short and J 10 bases short, with 10 bases between. The CDR3 is 11 residues long. The CDR3 region is CASSPSIEQFF. CDR3 sequence (DNA): TGTGCCAGCAGCCCTTCTATAGAGCAGTTCTTC.

The rearrangement uses TRBV25-1 and TRBJ2-3; 7 bases map to TRBD1. Per germline, CDR1 MGHDK and CDR2 SYGVNS. Trimming cost V 3 bases and J 4 bases; bases outside gene matches: 4. This CDR3 spans 14 amino acids. This chain's CDR3 is CASSDRQGADTQYF. The CDR3 region has the DNA TGTGCCAGCAGTGACCGCCAGGGGGCAGATACGCAGTATTTT.

The table lists this clonotype with a few counts. The chain combines TRBV11-2 with TRBJ1-1, with 7 bases that match TRBD1. V was clipped by 3 bases and J by 2 bases; unmatched bases: 3. CDR1 is SGHAT and CDR2 is FQNNGV in the germline V gene. The CDR3 length is 14 residues. The CDR3 reads CASSFPGGNTEAFF. CDR3 bases: TGTGCCAGCAGCTTTCCAGGGGGAAACACTGAAGCTTTCTTT.

This chain uses TRBV5-1 with TRBJ1-6; D gene uncertain. The CDR3 has 15 amino acids. CDR1 is SGHRS, CDR2 YFSETQ, per germline. V lost 0 bases and J lost 10, with 14 bases in between. The CDR3 coding sequence is TGCGCCAGCAGCTTGGAACAAACTAGGGTATCACCCCTCCACTTT. Translation gives CASSLEQTRVSPLHF.

The rearrangement links TRBV11-2 to TRBJ2-7; D is possibly TRBD1 (5 bases). Trimming left V 2 bases short and J 0 bases short, with 8 bases between. This CDR3 spans 14 amino acids. CDR1 SGHAT and CDR2 FQNNGV come from the germline V gene. Here the CDR3 DNA reads TGTGCCAGCAGCTTATATGACAGCTCCTACGAGCAGTACTTC. Its protein is CASSLYDSSYEQYF. The full variable domain, rest sourced from reference TRBV11-2 and TRBJ2-7, is EAGVAQSPRYKIIEKRQSVAFWCNPISGHATLYWYQQILGQGPKLLIQFQNNGVVDDSQLPKDRFSAERLKGVDSTLKIQPAKLEDSAVYLCASSLYDSSYEQYFGPGTRLTVT.

There are a few counts of this clonotype. The V and J genes are TRBV29-1 and TRBJ2-1; D gene ambiguous. Germline V gene lookup returns CDR1 SQVTM and CDR2 ANQGSEA. V was trimmed by 3 bases and J by 2 bases, leaving 8 bases between them. The CDR3 runs 13 residues. Here the CDR3 DNA reads TGCAGCGTTGACGAGAATCCCTACAATGAGCAGTTCTTC. Translating gives CSVDENPYNEQFF.

This clonotype has at least ten counts. An end of the junction does not agree with germline; a read error may underlie this. The chain joins TRBV11-2 to TRBJ1-2; 9 nucleotides line up with TRBD1. From germline, CDR1 is SGHAT and CDR2 FQNNGV. The CDR3 runs 11 residues. CDR3 amino acids: CASSPGQGLAF. CDR3 coding DNA: TGTGCCAGCAGCCCGGGACAGGGCTTGGCCTTC. Looking up the rest from reference TRBV11-2 and TRBJ1-2 gives the full variable domain: EAGVAQSPRYKIIEKRQSVAFWCNPISGHATLYWYQQILGQGPKLLIQFQNNGVVDDSQLPKDRFSAERLKGVDSTLKIQPAKLEDSAVYLCASSPGQGLAFGSGTRLTVV.

In its sample, this clonotype was seen a few times. The rearrangement joins TRBV11-2 to TRBJ2-1; a possible D gene is TRBD2 (6 bases). Trimming shortened V by 0 bases and J by 4 bases, and 13 bases separated the two germline ends. Germline loops: CDR1 SGHAT, CDR2 FQNNGV. The CDR3 length is 16 residues. CDR3 nucleotides: TGTGCCAGCAGCTTAGACCGGGACTCCCTTTACAATGAGCAGTTCTTC. Protein sequence: CASSLDRDSLYNEQFF.

V is TRBV25-1 and J is TRBJ2-7, with D tentatively TRBD1 (5 bases). The CDR3 contains 12 residues. Germline CDR1 and CDR2: MGHDK and SYGVNS. Trimming took 3 bases from V and 9 from J, leaving 12 bases between them. The DNA for the CDR3 is TGTGCCAGCAGTGAGGGTAAGGGGTCGCAGTACTTC. Its translation is CASSEGKGSQYF.

This clonotype was detected only a few times. V is TRBV11-2 and J is TRBJ1-2; TRBD1 agrees at 9 bases. This CDR3 is 14 amino acids long. CDR1 is SGHAT, CDR2 FQNNGV, per germline. The V segment lost 3 bases and the J segment 7 bases; nucleotides outside the gene matches: 6. CDR3 nucleotide sequence: TGTGCCAGCAGCTTTCAACAGGGGGCTGTTGGCTACACCTTC. Translating gives CASSFQQGAVGYTF.

CDR3 in amino acids: CASSAKQTGSFAGELFF. CDR3 in DNA: TGTGCCAGCAGCGCGAAGCAGACAGGGAGTTTCGCCGGGGAGCTGTTTTTT. The chain has TRBV9 and TRBJ2-2, with 7 bases that match TRBD1. Germline CDR1 SGDLS, CDR2 YYNGEE. V dropped 3 bases and J dropped 6; count of bases not matched to a gene: 14. The CDR3 is 17 amino acids.

This clonotype has a handful of counts. The chain combines TRBV7-2 with TRBJ2-7; TRBD2 aligns across 11 bases. The CDR3 consists of 16 residues. In germline, CDR1 is SGHTA, CDR2 FQGNSA. V shed 5 bases, J shed 0 bases, and the junction held 6 bases outside the gene matches. CDR3 in DNA: TGTGCCAGCAGCCAGGGGACTAGCGGTTACTCCTACGAGCAGTACTTC. It encodes CASSQGTSGYSYEQYF.

This clonotype was seen a few times. This rearrangement joins TRBV20-1 to TRBJ2-7, with 9 bases that match TRBD1. The CDR3 runs 13 residues. The trim removed 5 bases at V and 0 bases at J, leaving 2 bases unmatched. Germline V gives CDR1 DFQATT, CDR2 SNEGSKA (reference sequence). The CDR3: CSALGQGSYEQYF. CDR3 nucleotide sequence: TGCAGTGCTCTGGGACAGGGCTCCTACGAGCAGTACTTC.

This clonotype was seen ten or more times. This rearrangement joins TRBV27 to TRBJ2-7; D might be TRBD1 or TRBD2, each matching 5 bases. The V end lost 5 bases, the J end lost 2 bases, and 13 bases lay between the germline ends. Germline CDR1 MNHEY, CDR2 SMNVEV (reference sequence). This CDR3 region has 14 residues. The DNA for the CDR3 is TGTGCCAGCAGTGCTCGGGACGGCCCCTACGAGCAGTACTTC. Its protein product is CASSARDGPYEQYF.

This clonotype has a count of ten or more. This chain connects TRBV6-2 or TRBV6-3 to TRBJ2-7; possible D gene TRBD1, 8 bases. V gave up 4 bases and J gave up 7 bases, with 26 bases separating them. This CDR3 comprises 17 residues. Germline V lookup: CDR1 MNHEY, CDR2 SVGEGT. The CDR3 bases are TGTGCCAGCAGTTCCGCCCAGGGGGCGATGGCGGGAGCTGAGCAGTACTTC. This encodes CASSSAQGAMAGAEQYF.

This clonotype appeared a single time. The V and J genes are TRBV6-2 or TRBV6-3 and TRBJ2-5; 8 bases are shared with TRBD1. Germline CDR1 is MNHEY and CDR2 is SVGEGT. This CDR3 contains 14 residues. The V gene end was trimmed by 5 bases and the J gene end by 5 bases; junction bases not matched to a gene: 7. The CDR3 protein is CASSSAGGLETQYF. In DNA, the CDR3 is TGTGCCAGCAGTAGTGCAGGGGGCTTGGAGACCCAGTACTTC.

In this sample, this clonotype turned up many times. The chain joins TRBV29-1 to TRBJ2-3; D gene unclear. V gave up 5 bases and J gave up 2 bases, with 11 bases separating them. The germline CDR1 and CDR2 sequences are SQVTM and ANQGSEA. This CDR3 is 13 amino acids long. The CDR3 DNA is TGCAGCGTTCCAACGGGTCTCACAGATACGCAGTATTTT. Amino acids: CSVPTGLTDTQYF.

This clonotype has more than one count but fewer than ten. The chain's CDR3 is CASSQRTSAGNEQFF. DNA for the CDR3: TGTGCCAGCAGCCAAAGGACTAGCGCGGGCAATGAGCAGTTCTTC. The chain uses TRBV5-4 and TRBJ2-1; TRBD2 agrees at 9 bases. The CDR3 extends over 15 amino acids. Germline V CDR1 and CDR2: SGHNT, YYREEE (reference sequence). V was pared by 4 bases and J by 6 bases, with 8 bases of the junction left unmatched. The full variable domain, completed using reference TRBV5-4 and TRBJ2-1, is ETGVTQSPTHLIKTRGQQVTLRCSSQSGHNTVSWYQQALGQGPQFIFQYYREEENGRGNFPPRFSGLQFPNYSSELNVNALELDDSALYLCASSQRTSAGNEQFFGPGTRLTVL.

The chain carries TRBV14 and TRBJ1-3; D gene uncertain. Trimming removed 1 base from V and 0 bases from J, with 7 bases in between. Germline V gene data show CDR1 as SGHDN and CDR2 as FVKESK. The CDR3 runs 15 residues. The chain's CDR3 is CASSQGILSGNTIYF. DNA of the CDR3: TGTGCCAGCAGCCAAGGGATACTCTCTGGAAACACCATATATTTT.

This clonotype has a handful of counts. The chain recombines TRBV30 with TRBJ1-6; D might be TRBD1 (6 bases). V was shortened by 7 bases and J by 13 bases, with 23 bases between the two germline ends. The CDR3 contains 14 residues. The V gene's germline CDR1 is GTSNPN and CDR2 SVGIG (reference sequence). The CDR3 bases are TGTGCCTATCCCCCACAGGGTCGGGCGGGGCCCCTCCACTTT. Translated, it gives CAYPPQGRAGPLHF.

This chain uses TRBV5-1 with TRBJ1-1, with 7 bases that match TRBD1. V was pared by 1 base and J by 2 bases, with 11 bases of the junction left unmatched. Germline V gene lookup returns CDR1 SGHRS and CDR2 YFSETQ. There are 17 residues in the CDR3. CDR3 amino acids: CASSLFPAGGINTEAFF. The CDR3 coding sequence is TGCGCCAGCAGCTTGTTCCCAGCAGGGGGGATAAACACTGAAGCTTTCTTT.

CDR3 sequence reads: CASSEIGNQETQYF. CDR3 bases: TGCGCCAGCAGTGAGATCGGCAACCAAGAGACCCAGTACTTC. The chain employs TRBV10-2 and TRBJ2-5; D uncertain. Germline CDR1 WSHSY, CDR2 SAAADI. CDR3 size: 14 residues. V was shortened by 2 bases and J by 0 bases, with 7 bases between the two germline ends.

This clonotype occurred a few times. The genes are TRBV7-2 and TRBJ2-7, with D possibly TRBD1 on 5 matching bases. The V and J ends lost 5 bases and 2 bases respectively, with 10 bases between them. Looked up from germline, CDR1 is SGHTA and CDR2 is FQGNSA. This CDR3 is 13 amino acids long. The CDR3 DNA sequence: TGTGCCAGCAGCGTACAGGAAACCTACGAGCAGTACTTC. Residues: CASSVQETYEQYF.

In its sample, this clonotype was seen many times. The chain couples TRBV7-8 to TRBJ2-3; 8 positions match TRBD2. CDR3 size: 13 residues. Germline-derived CDR1 and CDR2 are SGHVS and FQNEAQ. The V segment lost 7 bases and the J segment 4 bases; nucleotides outside the gene matches: 4. The CDR3, as DNA: TGTGCCAGCACCAGCGGGAGCGCAGATACGCAGTATTTT. Its translation is CASTSGSADTQYF.

There are a few counts of this clonotype. The rearrangement uses TRBV6-6 and TRBJ2-5; 8 bases match TRBD2. The V segment lost 5 bases and the J segment 3 bases; nucleotides outside the gene matches: 8. The CDR3 runs 15 residues. Germline V gene lookup returns CDR1 MNHNY and CDR2 SVGAGI (reference sequence). The CDR3, as DNA: TGTGCCAGCAGTGGAAGCCCCGGGGGGGAAGAGACCCAGTACTTC. Translated: CASSGSPGGEETQYF.

This clonotype has more than one count but fewer than ten. The chain combines TRBV11-2 with TRBJ1-4; D gene ambiguous. Germline CDR1 reads SGHAT; CDR2 reads FQNNGV. The CDR3 length is 15 residues. V lost 2 bases and J 0 bases, leaving 7 bases between the germline ends. In DNA, the CDR3 is TGTGCCAGCAGCTTACGTTTTGCAACTAATGAAAAACTGTTTTTT. Protein: CASSLRFATNEKLFF.

In this sample, this clonotype turned up a few times. V and J are TRBV20-1 and TRBJ1-1; 7 bases match TRBD1. The CDR3 sequence is 14 residues long. V shed 0 bases and J 3 bases; nucleotides not matched to a gene: 4. Germline V gene lookup returns CDR1 DFQATT and CDR2 SNEGSKA (reference sequence). DNA for the CDR3: TGCAGTGCTAGAGATAGAGGGACAGACACTGAAGCTTTCTTT. This sequence encodes CSARDRGTDTEAFF.

In its sample, this clonotype was seen many times. The chain joins TRBV12-3 or TRBV12-4 to TRBJ2-1, with D uncertain. This CDR3 is built from 13 residues. V lost 5 bases to trimming and J lost 5 bases, with 10 bases between them. This CDR3 is CASSPGWNNEQFF. The DNA for the CDR3 is TGTGCCAGCAGTCCCGGATGGAACAATGAGCAGTTCTTC.

This clonotype was observed at least ten times. The chain links TRBV3-1 to TRBJ1-1; a possible D gene is TRBD1 (5 bases). Deletions cut 3 bases from V and 4 bases from J, with 12 bases between. This CDR3 spans 14 amino acids. The germline CDR1 and CDR2 sequences are LGHDT and YNNKEL (reference sequence). CDR3 sequence: CASSQQQVPTEAFF. Written as DNA, the CDR3 is TGTGCCAGCAGCCAGCAACAGGTTCCCACTGAAGCTTTCTTT.

Written as DNA, the CDR3 is TGTGCCAGCAGATTACAGGGGGGAAGTGAGACCCAGTACTTC. As protein: CASRLQGGSETQYF. J is TRBJ2-5 and V is TRBV6-5, with TRBD1 identical over 8 bases. CDR3 length equals 14 residues. Losses at the gene ends were 6 bases for V and 5 bases for J; bases not matched to a gene: 8. Germline CDR1 MNHEY, CDR2 SVGAGI.